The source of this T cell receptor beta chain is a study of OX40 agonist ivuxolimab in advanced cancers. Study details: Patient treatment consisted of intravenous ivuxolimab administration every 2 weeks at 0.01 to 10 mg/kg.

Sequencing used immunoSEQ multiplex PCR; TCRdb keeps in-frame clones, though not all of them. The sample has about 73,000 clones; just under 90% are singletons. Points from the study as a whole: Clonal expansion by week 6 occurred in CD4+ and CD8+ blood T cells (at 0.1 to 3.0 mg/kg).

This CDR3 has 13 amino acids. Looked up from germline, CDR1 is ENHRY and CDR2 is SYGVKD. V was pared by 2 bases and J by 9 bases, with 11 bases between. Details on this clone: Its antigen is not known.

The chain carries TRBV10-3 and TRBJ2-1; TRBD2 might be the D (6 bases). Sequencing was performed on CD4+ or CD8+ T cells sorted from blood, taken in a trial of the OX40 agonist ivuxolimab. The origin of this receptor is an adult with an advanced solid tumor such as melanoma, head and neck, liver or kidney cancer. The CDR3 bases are TGTGCCATCAGTGAGGGCAGGGAGGTTGAGCAGTTCTTC. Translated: CAISEGREVEQFF.